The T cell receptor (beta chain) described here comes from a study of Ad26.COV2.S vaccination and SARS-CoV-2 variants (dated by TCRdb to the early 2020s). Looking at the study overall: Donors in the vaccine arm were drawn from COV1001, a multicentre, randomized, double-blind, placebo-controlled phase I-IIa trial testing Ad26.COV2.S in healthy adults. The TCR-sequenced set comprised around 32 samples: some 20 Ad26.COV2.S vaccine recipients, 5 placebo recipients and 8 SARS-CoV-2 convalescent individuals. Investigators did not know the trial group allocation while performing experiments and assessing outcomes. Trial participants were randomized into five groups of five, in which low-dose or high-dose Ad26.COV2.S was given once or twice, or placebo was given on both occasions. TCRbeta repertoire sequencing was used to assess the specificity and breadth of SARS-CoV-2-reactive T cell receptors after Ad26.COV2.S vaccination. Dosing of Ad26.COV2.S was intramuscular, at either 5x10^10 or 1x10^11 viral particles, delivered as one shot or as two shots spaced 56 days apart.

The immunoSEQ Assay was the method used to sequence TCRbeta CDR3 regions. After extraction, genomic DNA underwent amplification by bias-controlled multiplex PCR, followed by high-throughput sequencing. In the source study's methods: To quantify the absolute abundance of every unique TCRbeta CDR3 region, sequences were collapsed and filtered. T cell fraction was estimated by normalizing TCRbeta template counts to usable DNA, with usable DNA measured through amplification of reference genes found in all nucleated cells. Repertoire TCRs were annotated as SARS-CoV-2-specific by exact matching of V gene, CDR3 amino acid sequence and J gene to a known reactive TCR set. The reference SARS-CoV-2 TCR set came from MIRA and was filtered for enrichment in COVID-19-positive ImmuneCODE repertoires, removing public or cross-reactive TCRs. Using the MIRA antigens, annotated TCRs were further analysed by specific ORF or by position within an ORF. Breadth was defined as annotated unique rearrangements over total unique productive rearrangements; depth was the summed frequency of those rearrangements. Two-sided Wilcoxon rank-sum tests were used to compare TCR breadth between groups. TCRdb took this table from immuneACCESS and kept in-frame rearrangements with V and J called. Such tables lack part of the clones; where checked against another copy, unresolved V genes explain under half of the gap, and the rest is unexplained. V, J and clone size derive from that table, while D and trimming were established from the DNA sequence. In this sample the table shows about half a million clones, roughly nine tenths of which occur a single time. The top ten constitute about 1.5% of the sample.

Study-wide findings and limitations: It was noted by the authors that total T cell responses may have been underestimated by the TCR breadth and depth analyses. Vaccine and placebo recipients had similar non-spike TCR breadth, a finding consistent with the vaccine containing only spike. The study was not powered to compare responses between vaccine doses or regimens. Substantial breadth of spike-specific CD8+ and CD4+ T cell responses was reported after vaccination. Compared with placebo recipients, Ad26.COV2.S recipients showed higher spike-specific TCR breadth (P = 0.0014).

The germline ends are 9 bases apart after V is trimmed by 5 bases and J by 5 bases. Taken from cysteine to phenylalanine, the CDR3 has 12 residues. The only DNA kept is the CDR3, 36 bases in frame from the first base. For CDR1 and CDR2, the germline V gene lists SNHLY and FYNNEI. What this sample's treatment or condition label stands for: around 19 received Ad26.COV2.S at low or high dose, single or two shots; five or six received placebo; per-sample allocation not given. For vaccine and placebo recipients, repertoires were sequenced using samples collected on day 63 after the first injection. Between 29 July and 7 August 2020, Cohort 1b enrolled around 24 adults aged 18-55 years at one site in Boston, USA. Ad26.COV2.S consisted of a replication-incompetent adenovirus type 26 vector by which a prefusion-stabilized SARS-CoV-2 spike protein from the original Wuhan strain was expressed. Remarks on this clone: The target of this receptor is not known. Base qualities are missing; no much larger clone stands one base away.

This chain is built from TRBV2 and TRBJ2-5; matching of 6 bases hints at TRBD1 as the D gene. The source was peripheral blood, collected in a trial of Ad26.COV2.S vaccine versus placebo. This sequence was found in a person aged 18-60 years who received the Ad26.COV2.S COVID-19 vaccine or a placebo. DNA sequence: TGTGCCAGCAGTACACAGGGTGAGACCCAGTACTTC. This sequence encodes CASSTQGETQYF.